This TCR beta chain is from a study of blood T cell repertoires in COVID-19. Study at large: Acute and convalescent COVID-19 specimens originated in the United States, Italy and Spain. From T cells, B-cell-depleted T cells, or PBMCs came the material, which was cDNA or gDNA.

Trimming stripped 4 bases from V and 3 bases from J, with 4 bases between. This CDR3 comprises 12 residues. Germline CDR1 LNHDA, CDR2 SQIVND (reference sequence). This clone has just a few counts. In the study's own analysis: Researchers report that nucleated cell counts were estimated from reference gene primer amplification. The repertoire was sequenced with immunoSEQ multiplex PCR; TCRdb's copy has only in-frame clones and lacks some. The DNA gave D and trimming, while V, J and clone size come from that table. Among over 200,000 clones, about 90% were seen once, and the ten largest hold roughly 2.6%.

The receptor was derived from a woman aged 55-69 years with acute or convalescent COVID-19. This chain links TRBV19 with TRBJ1-5; D unclear. Sequencing used peripheral blood. The CDR3 nucleotides are TGTGCCAGTAGTACCCACAATCAGCCCCAGCATTTT. Translation: CASSTHNQPQHF.